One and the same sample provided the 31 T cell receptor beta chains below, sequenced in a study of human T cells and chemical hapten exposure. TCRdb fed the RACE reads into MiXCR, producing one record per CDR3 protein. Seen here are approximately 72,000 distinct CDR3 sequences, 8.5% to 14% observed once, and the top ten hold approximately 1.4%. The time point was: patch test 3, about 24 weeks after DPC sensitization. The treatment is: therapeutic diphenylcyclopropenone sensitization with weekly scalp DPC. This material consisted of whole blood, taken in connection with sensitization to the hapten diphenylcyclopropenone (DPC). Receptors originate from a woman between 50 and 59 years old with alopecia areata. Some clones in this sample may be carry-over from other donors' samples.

The CDR3 is CASSQDRGRAYEQYF. CDR3 DNA sequence: TGCGCCAGCAGCCAAGATCGGGGCAGAGCCTACGAGCAGTACTTC. The rearrangement links TRBV4-1 to TRBJ2-7; D tentatively fits TRBD1 or TRBD2 (5 bases each). Germline CDR1 MGHRA, CDR2 YSYEKL. The CDR3 has 15 residues. Trimming removed 0 bases from V and 2 bases from J, with 11 bases in between.

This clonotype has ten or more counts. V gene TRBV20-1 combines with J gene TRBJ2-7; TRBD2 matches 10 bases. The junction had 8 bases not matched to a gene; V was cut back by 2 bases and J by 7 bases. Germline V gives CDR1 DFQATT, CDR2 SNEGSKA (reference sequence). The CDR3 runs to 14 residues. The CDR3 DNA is TGCAGTGCTAGAACCGGGACTAGCGAGTGGGAGCAGTACTTC. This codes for CSARTGTSEWEQYF.

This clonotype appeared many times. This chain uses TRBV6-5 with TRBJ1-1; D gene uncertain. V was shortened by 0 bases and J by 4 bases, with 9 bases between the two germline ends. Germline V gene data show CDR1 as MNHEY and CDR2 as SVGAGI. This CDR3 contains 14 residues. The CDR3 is CASSYSRGGTEAFF. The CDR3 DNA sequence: TGTGCCAGCAGTTACTCGCGGGGAGGCACTGAAGCTTTCTTT.

This CDR3 reads CASSRGTPRLYGYTF. For the CDR3, the DNA is TGTGCCAGCAGCCGCGGGACACCGAGACTCTATGGCTACACCTTC. The V and J genes are TRBV27 and TRBJ1-2; possible D gene TRBD1, 6 bases. This CDR3 spans 15 amino acids. Germline assignment: CDR1 MNHEY and CDR2 SMNVEV (reference sequence). The V end lost 6 bases, the J end lost 4 bases, and 18 bases lay between the germline ends.

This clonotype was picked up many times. The CDR3 region is CASSSTTGGTEAFF. CDR3 nucleotide sequence: TGTGCCAGCAGTTCAACGACAGGGGGCACTGAAGCTTTCTTT. The genes are TRBV6-2 or TRBV6-3 and TRBJ1-1, with TRBD1 identical over 9 bases. J gave up 4 bases and V 4 bases, and 4 bases lay outside the gene matches. Germline assignment: CDR1 MNHEY and CDR2 SVGEGT. The CDR3 sequence is 14 residues long.

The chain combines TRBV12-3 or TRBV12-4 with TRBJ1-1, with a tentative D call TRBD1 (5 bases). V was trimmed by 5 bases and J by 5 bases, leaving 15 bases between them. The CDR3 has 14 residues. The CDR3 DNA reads TGTGCCAGCAGTCTCAGGGAAGTGATAACTGAAGCTTTCTTT. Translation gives CASSLREVITEAFF.

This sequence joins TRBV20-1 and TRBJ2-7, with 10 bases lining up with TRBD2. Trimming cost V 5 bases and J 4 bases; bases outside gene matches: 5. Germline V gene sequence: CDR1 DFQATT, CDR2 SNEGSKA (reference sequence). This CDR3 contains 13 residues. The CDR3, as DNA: TGCAGTGCTCGGACTAGCGGTATTTACGAGCAGTACTTC. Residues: CSARTSGIYEQYF.

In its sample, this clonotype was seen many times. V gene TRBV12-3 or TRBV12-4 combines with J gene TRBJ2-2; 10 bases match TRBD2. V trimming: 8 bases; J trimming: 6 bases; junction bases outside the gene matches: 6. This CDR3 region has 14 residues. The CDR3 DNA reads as TGTGCCAGCGGAGAACTAGCGGGGTCCGGGGAGCTGTTTTTT. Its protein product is CASGELAGSGELFF.

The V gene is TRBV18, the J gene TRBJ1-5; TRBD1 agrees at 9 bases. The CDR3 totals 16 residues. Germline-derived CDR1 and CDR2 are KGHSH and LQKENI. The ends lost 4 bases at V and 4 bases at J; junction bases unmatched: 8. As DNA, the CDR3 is TGTGCCAGCTCACTCCTTTCCGGGACAGGGAATCAGCCCCAGCATTTT. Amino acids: CASSLLSGTGNQPQHF.

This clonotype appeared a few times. The CDR3 DNA sequence: TGTGCCTGGAGTGTTGGGTCAGATACGCAGTATTTT. Its translation is CAWSVGSDTQYF. The chain couples TRBV30 to TRBJ2-3, with D hard to call. The germline gives CDR1 GTSNPN, CDR2 SVGIG (reference sequence). V lost 0 bases, J lost 4 bases, and 5 bases lay in between. The CDR3 runs 12 residues.

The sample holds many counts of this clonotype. CDR3 sequence reads: CASSLRHPNQPQHF. The CDR3 DNA is TGTGCCAGCAGCTTACGACACCCCAATCAGCCCCAGCATTTT. The V gene is TRBV7-2, the J gene TRBJ1-5; D is unresolved. The germline V gene has CDR1 SGHTA and CDR2 FQGNSA. Trimming stripped 2 bases from V and 3 bases from J, with 8 bases between. The CDR3 is made up of 14 amino acids.

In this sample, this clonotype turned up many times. The DNA for the CDR3 is TGTGCCACTGGAGGACAGGGGGCGGATGGCTACACCTTC. This gives the protein CATGGQGADGYTF. The V call is TRBV19, the J call TRBJ1-2; 11 bases align to TRBD1. V lost 10 bases, J lost 6 bases, and 7 bases stayed unmatched. CDR3 size: 13 residues. CDR1 is LNHDA and CDR2 is SQIVND in the germline V gene (reference sequence).

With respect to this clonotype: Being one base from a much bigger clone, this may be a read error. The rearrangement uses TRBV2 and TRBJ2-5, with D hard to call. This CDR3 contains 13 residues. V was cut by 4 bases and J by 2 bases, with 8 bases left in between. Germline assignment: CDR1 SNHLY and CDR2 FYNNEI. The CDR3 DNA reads TGTGCCAGCAGTGTGCTAGAACAAGAGACCCAGTACTTC. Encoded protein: CASSVLEQETQYF.

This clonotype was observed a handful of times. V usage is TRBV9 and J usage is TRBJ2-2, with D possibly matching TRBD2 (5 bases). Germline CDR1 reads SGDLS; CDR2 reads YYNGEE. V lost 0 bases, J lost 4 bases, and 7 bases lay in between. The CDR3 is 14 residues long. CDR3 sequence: CASSVASPTGELFF. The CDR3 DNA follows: TGTGCCAGCAGCGTAGCTAGCCCCACCGGGGAGCTGTTTTTT.

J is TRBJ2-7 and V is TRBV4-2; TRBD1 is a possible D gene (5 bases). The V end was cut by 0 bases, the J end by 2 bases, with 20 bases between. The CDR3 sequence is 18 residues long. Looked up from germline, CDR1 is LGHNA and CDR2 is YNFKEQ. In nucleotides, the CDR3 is TGTGCCAGCAGCCAAGATCTATCAACAGGCTACATAACCTACGAGCAGTACTTC. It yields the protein CASSQDLSTGYITYEQYF.

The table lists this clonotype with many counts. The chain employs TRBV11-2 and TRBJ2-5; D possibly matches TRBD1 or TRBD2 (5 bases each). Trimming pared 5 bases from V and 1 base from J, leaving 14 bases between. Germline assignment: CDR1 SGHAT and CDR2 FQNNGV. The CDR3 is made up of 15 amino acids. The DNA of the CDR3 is TGTGCCAGCAGCATGACAGCGGTGTTCCAAGAGACCCAGTACTTC. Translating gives CASSMTAVFQETQYF.

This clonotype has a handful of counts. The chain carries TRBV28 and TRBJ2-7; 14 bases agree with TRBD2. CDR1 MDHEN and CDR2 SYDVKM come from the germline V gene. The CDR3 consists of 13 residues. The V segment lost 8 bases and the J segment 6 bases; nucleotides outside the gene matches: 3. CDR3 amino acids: CASGTSGSSEQYF. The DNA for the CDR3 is TGTGCCAGCGGGACTAGCGGGAGCTCCGAGCAGTACTTC.

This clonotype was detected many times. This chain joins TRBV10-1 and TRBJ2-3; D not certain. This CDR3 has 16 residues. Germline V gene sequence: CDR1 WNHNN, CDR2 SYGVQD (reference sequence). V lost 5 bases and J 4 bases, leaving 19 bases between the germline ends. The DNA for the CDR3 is TGCGCCAGCAGTTTCCGACTGAACGCTATTCCAGATACGCAGTATTTT. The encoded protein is CASSFRLNAIPDTQYF.

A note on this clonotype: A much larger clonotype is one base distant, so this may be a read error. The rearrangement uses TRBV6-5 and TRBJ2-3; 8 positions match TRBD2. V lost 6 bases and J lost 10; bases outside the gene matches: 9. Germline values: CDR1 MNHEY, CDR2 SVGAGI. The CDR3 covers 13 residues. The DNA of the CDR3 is TGTGCCAGCAGAGGGACTAGTGAGGCTCCGCAGTATTTT. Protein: CASRGTSEAPQYF.

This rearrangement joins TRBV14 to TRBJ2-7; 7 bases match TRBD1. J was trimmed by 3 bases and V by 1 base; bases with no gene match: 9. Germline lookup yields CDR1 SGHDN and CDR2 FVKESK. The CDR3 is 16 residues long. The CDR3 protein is CASSQVFRTGRYEQYF. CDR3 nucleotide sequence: TGTGCCAGCAGCCAAGTTTTCCGGACAGGACGCTACGAGCAGTACTTC.

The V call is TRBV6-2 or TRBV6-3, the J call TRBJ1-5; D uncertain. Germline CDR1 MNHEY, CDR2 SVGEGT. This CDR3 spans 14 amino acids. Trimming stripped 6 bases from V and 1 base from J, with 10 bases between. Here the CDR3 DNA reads TGTGCCAGCAGCCGGAATTGGAGCAATCAGCCCCAGCATTTT. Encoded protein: CASSRNWSNQPQHF.

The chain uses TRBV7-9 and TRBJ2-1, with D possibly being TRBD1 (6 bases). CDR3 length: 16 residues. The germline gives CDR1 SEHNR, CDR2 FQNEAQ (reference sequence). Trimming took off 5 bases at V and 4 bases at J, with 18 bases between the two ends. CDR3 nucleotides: TGTGCCAGCAGCATCCCTCCTGGTCAGGGGTACAATGAGCAGTTCTTC. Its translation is CASSIPPGQGYNEQFF. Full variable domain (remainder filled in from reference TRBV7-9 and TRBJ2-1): DTGVSQNPRHKITKRGQNVTFRCDPISEHNRLYWYRQTLGQGPEFLTYFQNEAQLEKSRLLSDRFSAERPKGSFSTLEIQRTEQGDSAMYLCASSIPPGQGYNEQFFGPGTRLTVL.

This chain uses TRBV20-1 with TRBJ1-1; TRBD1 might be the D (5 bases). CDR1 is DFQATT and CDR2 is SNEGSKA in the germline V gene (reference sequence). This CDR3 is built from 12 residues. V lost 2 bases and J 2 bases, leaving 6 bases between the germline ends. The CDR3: CSARQGNTEAFF. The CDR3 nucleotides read TGCAGTGCTAGACAGGGAAACACTGAAGCTTTCTTT.

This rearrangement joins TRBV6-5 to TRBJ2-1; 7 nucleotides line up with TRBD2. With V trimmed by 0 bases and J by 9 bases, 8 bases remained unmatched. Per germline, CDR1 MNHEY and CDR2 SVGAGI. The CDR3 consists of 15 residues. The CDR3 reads CASSYSIAGEGEQFF. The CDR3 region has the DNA TGTGCCAGCAGTTACTCAATCGCGGGAGAGGGTGAGCAGTTCTTC.

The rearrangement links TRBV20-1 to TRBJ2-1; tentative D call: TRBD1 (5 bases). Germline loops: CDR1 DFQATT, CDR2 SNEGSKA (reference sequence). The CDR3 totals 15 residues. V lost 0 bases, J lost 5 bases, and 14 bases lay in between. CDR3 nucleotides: TGCAGTGCTAGAGATCTGCAGGGTCGCGACAATGAGCAGTTCTTC. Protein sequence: CSARDLQGRDNEQFF.

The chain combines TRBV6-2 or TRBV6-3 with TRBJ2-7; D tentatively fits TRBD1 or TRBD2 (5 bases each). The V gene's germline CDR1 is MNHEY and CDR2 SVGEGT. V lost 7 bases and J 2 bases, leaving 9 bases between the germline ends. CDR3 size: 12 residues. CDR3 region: CASKRGPYEQYF. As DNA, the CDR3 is TGTGCCAGCAAGAGGGGCCCCTACGAGCAGTACTTC.

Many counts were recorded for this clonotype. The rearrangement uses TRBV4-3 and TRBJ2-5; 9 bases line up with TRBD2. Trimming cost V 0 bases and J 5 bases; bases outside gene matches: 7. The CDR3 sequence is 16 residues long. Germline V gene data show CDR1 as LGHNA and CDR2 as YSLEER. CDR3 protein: CASSQESRGGPETQYF. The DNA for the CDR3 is TGCGCCAGCAGCCAAGAGTCGCGGGGGGGCCCTGAGACCCAGTACTTC.

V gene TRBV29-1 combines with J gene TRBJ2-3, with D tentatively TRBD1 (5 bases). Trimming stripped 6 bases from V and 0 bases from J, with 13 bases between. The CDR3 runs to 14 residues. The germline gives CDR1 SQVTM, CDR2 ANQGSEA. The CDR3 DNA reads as TGCAGCGTCGCCGCAGGGTATAGCACAGATACGCAGTATTTT. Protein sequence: CSVAAGYSTDTQYF.

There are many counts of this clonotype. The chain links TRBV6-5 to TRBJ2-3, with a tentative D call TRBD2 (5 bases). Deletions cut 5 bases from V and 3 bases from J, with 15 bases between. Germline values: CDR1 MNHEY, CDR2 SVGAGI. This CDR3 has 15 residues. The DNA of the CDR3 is TGTGCCAGCAGTCGCCAGTCCGGGAAGACAGATACGCAGTATTTT. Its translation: CASSRQSGKTDTQYF.

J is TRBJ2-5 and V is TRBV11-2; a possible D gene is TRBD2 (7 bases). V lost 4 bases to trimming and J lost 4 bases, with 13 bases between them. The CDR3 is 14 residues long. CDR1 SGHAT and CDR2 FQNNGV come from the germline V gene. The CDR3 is CASSSTGRGETQYF. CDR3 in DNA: TGTGCCAGCAGCTCCACAGGGAGGGGAGAGACCCAGTACTTC.

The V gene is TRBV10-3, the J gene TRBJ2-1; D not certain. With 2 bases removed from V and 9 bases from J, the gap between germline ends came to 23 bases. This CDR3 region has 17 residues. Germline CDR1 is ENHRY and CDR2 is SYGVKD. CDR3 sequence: CAISEVPRFRASSEQFF. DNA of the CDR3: TGTGCCATCAGTGAGGTGCCCCGGTTTCGGGCCAGCAGTGAGCAGTTCTTC.